This TCR beta chain emerged from a study of cytomegalovirus exposure and HLA in healthy donors. Notes on this clone: Its antigen is still unknown.

Study results and limitations: Common viral pathogens seemed to be connected with several of the most significant clusters, according to a later analysis. The study recorded 164 TCR beta chains that were cytomegalovirus-associated.

The PCR was carried out with 60 Vbeta primers and 13 Jbeta primers. Clones were read by immunoSEQ multiplex PCR, and TCRdb kept only the in-frame ones, dropping some. The sample yields about 260,000 clones, about four fifths seen once. Looked up from germline, CDR1 is SEHNR and CDR2 is FQNEAQ (reference sequence). The V gene end was trimmed by 5 bases and the J gene end by 4 bases; junction bases not matched to a gene: 8. The CDR3 totals 15 residues. This TCR derives from a middle-aged woman in good health and CMV-seropositive. The genes are TRBV7-9 and TRBJ1-2; 9 nucleotides line up with TRBD1. Sample: PBMCs. The CDR3 sequence: CASSKDRGRLYGYTF. The CDR3, as DNA: TGTGCCAGCAGCAAGGACAGGGGCCGCCTCTATGGCTACACCTTC.